One T cell receptor (beta chain) is described in this entry. No antigen is known for it. The germline gives CDR1 SNHLY, CDR2 FYNNEI. CDR3 length equals 12 residues. V shed 4 bases and J shed 6 bases, with 7 bases lying between them. Naive CD8 populations comprised CD45RO-negative cells positively selected for CCR7, excluding terminally differentiated effector memory CD45RA+ cells. Roughly 33,000 T cell genomes, or roughly 180 ng DNA, went into the sorted-subset replicate PCRs. The data were produced by immunoSEQ multiplex PCR, yet TCRdb's version contains in-frame clones alone and is incomplete. The sample includes under 600,000 clones, roughly 98% of them seen just once. These data originate in a study of shared clonotypes between healthy human individuals. Whole-study context: Donors had three CD4 naive, three CD4 memory, two CD8 naive and one CD8 memory plate apiece.

Study-wide results and caveats: Clonotype sharing among donors was expected to depend on sequencing depth. Sample collection involved blood only; tissue repertoires are likely different.

Input material: naive CD8+ T cells sorted from blood. This clonotype was obtained from a man aged 25-40 years in good health. The V and J genes are TRBV2 and TRBJ2-1; no definite D call. The CDR3 nucleotides are TGTGCCAGCAGTGCGAAGGGCAATGAGCAGTTCTTC. Its translation is CASSAKGNEQFF.